This TCR beta chain was identified during a study of T cell responses to AZD1222 COVID-19 vaccine. Sequencing used immunoSEQ multiplex PCR; TCRdb keeps in-frame clones, though not all of them. Here the sample spans more than 110,000 clones, around nine tenths being singletons. Study conclusions and caveats: Rises in breadth and depth of Spike-specific TCRs came after two AZD1222 doses. Repertoire sampling occurred only after the peak T cell response.

Per the germline V gene, CDR1 is SGDLS and CDR2 is YYNGEE. CDR3 length: 13 amino acids. V was trimmed by 4 bases and J by 12 bases, leaving 17 bases between them. Points on this clone: The antigen is unknown.

Second doses that came at about 4 or about 12 weeks were put together. V usage is TRBV9 and J usage is TRBJ2-1; TRBD2 might be the D (5 bases). The specimen comprised peripheral blood, sampled 28 days after the second AZD1222 dose. This TCR derives from an adult who received the AZD1222 COVID-19 vaccine. CDR3 protein: CASSTRAPEGQFF. The CDR3 DNA follows: TGTGCCAGCAGCACCCGGGCCCCCGAGGGGCAGTTCTTC.